One and the same sample provided the 4 T cell receptor beta chains below, sequenced in a study of read filtering for tumor transcriptome and immune sequencing. From approximately 430 ng of RNA, a library with molecular barcoded alpha/delta and beta/gamma adaptors was made. TCRdb re-called the reads through MiXCR, storing one row per CDR3 protein. The sample shows roughly 82,000 distinct CDR3 sequences, 9% to 15% of them seen only once. The sequenced sample was a population of CD138-negative cells sorted from bone marrow. Every receptor here comes from a donor aged 40 or older with multiple myeloma.

Concerning this clonotype: Its ends do not fully match the called genes, so a read error is possible. The chain recombines TRBV12-3 or TRBV12-4 with TRBJ2-1; 11 bases are shared with TRBD2. The CDR3 consists of 18 residues. The CDR3 reads CASSLLAGGSTGYNERFF. The CDR3 nucleotides read TGTGCCAGCAGTTTACTAGCGGGAGGCTCAACCGGGTACAATGAGCGGTTCTTC.

This clonotype was recorded many times. V and J are TRBV7-9 and TRBJ2-1, with no clear D. Germline lookup yields CDR1 SEHNR and CDR2 FQNEAQ (reference sequence). This CDR3 has 11 amino acids. Trimming pared 5 bases from V and 6 bases from J, leaving 5 bases between. Here the CDR3 reads CASSPINEQFF. In nucleotides, the CDR3 is TGTGCCAGCAGCCCCATCAATGAGCAGTTCTTC.

This clonotype was seen repeatedly, ten times or more. The J gene is TRBJ2-7, the V gene TRBV4-2, with 9 bases lining up with TRBD2. Germline loops: CDR1 LGHNA, CDR2 YNFKEQ. CDR3 length: 16 amino acids. With 1 base clipped from V and 0 bases from J, the junction kept 4 bases outside the gene matches. In DNA form, the CDR3 reads TGTGCCAGCAGCCAAGGACTAGCGGACCACTCCTACGAGCAGTACTTC. Amino acids: CASSQGLADHSYEQYF.

This clonotype was recorded at least ten times. V gene TRBV6-1 combines with J gene TRBJ2-1; TRBD2 agrees at 8 bases. V shed 2 bases and J 4 bases; nucleotides not matched to a gene: 7. This CDR3 contains 16 residues. CDR1 MNHNS and CDR2 SASEGT come from the germline V gene. The CDR3, as DNA: TGTGCCAGCAGTGAACCGGGGGGGGGCGTATACAATGAGCAGTTCTTC. Amino acid sequence: CASSEPGGGVYNEQFF.